Shown below are 9 T cell receptor beta chains from a single sample sequenced in a study of T cell repertoires in cytomegalovirus infection. These receptors lack a known antigen. TCRdb re-analysed the reads in MiXCR, keeping a single row per CDR3 protein. The sample consists of approximately 770,000 distinct CDR3 sequences, about 29% of them appearing once. The material sequenced was cultured CD8+ T cells from PBMCs, taken from culture after CMV antigen stimulation. Receptors were obtained from a human donor in good health (CMV status not recorded). Some clones in this sample may be carry-over from other donors' samples.

This clonotype appeared a single time. The chain recombines TRBV6-5 with TRBJ2-1; D not resolved. Germline CDR1 MNHEY, CDR2 SVGAGI. The CDR3 sequence is 16 residues long. Trimming pared 0 bases from V and 0 bases from J, leaving 9 bases between. This CDR3 is CASSYSITSSYNEQFF. CDR3 DNA sequence: TGTGCCAGCAGTTACTCGATTACAAGCTCCTACAATGAGCAGTTCTTC.

At least ten counts were recorded for this clonotype. The J gene is TRBJ2-5, the V gene TRBV7-9; 14 positions agree with TRBD2. The CDR3 runs to 15 residues. J gave up 4 bases and V 6 bases, and 4 bases lay outside the gene matches. Looked up from germline, CDR1 is SEHNR and CDR2 is FQNEAQ (reference sequence). In DNA, the CDR3 is TGTGCCAGCAGTGGGACTAGCGGGGGAGGAGAGACCCAGTACTTC. This gives the protein CASSGTSGGGETQYF.

A few counts support this clonotype. This rearrangement joins TRBV2 to TRBJ2-7; D call uncertain. This CDR3 region has 12 residues. Germline V gene lookup returns CDR1 SNHLY and CDR2 FYNNEI. The germline V and J ends were trimmed by 6 bases and 2 bases, with 8 bases remaining between them. The CDR3 is CASSLRAYEQYV. In DNA, the CDR3 is TGTGCCAGCAGCCTAAGGGCCTACGAGCAGTACGTC.

As concerns this clonotype: One end of the junction does not line up with germline, which may come from a read error. The V and J genes are TRBV7-9 and TRBJ2-1; the D is unclear. Germline CDR1 reads SEHNR; CDR2 reads FQNEAQ (reference sequence). CDR3 size: 15 residues. CDR3 residues: CASSPRSDRYSEQFF. The CDR3 region has the DNA TGTGCCAGCAGCCCTCGCTCGGATCGCTACAGTGAGCAGTTCTTC.

The sample holds a few counts of this clonotype. The genes are TRBV4-2 and TRBJ2-7; the D call may be TRBD1 or TRBD2 (5 bases each). The CDR3 runs to 13 residues. Per germline, CDR1 LGHNA and CDR2 YNFKEQ. Between the trimmed V and J ends, which lost 0 bases and 7 bases, there was a span of 10 bases. CDR3 bases: TGTGCCAGCAGCCAAGAAGAGGGGCAGGAGCAGTACGTC. Translated, it gives CASSQEEGQEQYV.

The V call is TRBV29-1, the J call TRBJ2-5; the D gene is possibly TRBD1 (6 bases). Trimming took off 2 bases at V and 1 base at J, with 11 bases between the two ends. The V gene's germline CDR1 is SQVTM and CDR2 ANQGSEA. This CDR3 comprises 14 residues. For the CDR3, the DNA is TGCAGCGTTGAATGGGGACACCTCCAAGAGACCCAGTACTTC. This translates into CSVEWGHLQETQYF.

A few counts support this clonotype. The CDR3 is CASFHPHDGYTF. The CDR3, as DNA: TGTGCCAGCTTCCACCCACACGATGGCTACACCTTC. The chain is built from TRBV27 and TRBJ1-2, with D unclear. Trimming stripped 8 bases from V and 6 bases from J, with 13 bases between. The CDR3 runs 12 residues. Per germline, CDR1 MNHEY and CDR2 SMNVEV (reference sequence).

The chain carries TRBV11-2 and TRBJ1-2; D is uncertain. From germline, CDR1 is SGHAT and CDR2 FQNNGV. V was pared by 5 bases and J by 3 bases, with 19 bases between. The CDR3 length is 16 residues. CDR3: CASSPPPGSWDYGYTF. Written as DNA, the CDR3 is TGTGCCAGCAGCCCTCCCCCGGGGAGCTGGGACTATGGCTACACCTTC.

The chain combines TRBV7-6 with TRBJ2-3; D unclear. The CDR3 is made up of 15 amino acids. CDR1 and CDR2 from the germline V gene are SGHVS and FNYEAQ. The V gene lost 4 bases and the J gene lost 2 bases, with 13 bases spanning the gap. The CDR3 is CASSSTESLTDTQYF. The CDR3 coding sequence is TGTGCCAGCAGCTCCACCGAGTCCCTCACAGATACGCAGTATTTT.